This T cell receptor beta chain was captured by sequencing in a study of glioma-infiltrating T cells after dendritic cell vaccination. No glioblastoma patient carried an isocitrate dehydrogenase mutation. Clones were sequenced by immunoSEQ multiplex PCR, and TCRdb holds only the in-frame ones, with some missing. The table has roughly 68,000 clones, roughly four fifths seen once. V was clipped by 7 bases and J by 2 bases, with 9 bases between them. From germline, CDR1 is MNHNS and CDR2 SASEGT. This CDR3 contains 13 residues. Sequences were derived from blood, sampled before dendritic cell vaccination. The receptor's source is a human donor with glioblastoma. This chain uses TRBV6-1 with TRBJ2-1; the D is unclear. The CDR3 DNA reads TGTGCCAGCATCCCCCCTACCTACAATGAGCAGTTCTTC. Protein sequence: CASIPPTYNEQFF.